Below, one TCR beta chain is given with its context. The antigen this receptor binds is unknown. No clone much larger than this one lies a single base away; base qualities are absent. This sample is part of a study of response to subunit inactivated influenza vaccine (dated by TCRdb to the late 2010s). Turning to the overall study: Deep quantitative T cell receptor repertoire profiling was used in the study to track responses to a trivalent subunit inactivated influenza vaccine. On the study overall, not on this receptor specifically: The authors proposed that each seasonal influenza vaccination may bring in only a limited number of new T cells.

CDR1 SGHVS and CDR2 FQNEAQ are derived from the germline V gene. The CDR3 has 18 amino acids, counting the end cysteine and phenylalanine. Kept here is only the CDR3 DNA, which spans 54 bases and is read in frame from base 1. V is cut by 1 base and J by 2 bases, and the space between the germline ends is 17 bases. Libraries were made using RT-PCR. The sequencer listed for this sample is Illumina HiSeq 2500. The public reads were reanalyzed by TCRdb: fastp trimming at Q25, MiXCR alignment, in-frame beta chains only. One record per CDR3 amino acid sequence lists the most common genes and DNA. Within this sample are around 580,000 distinct CDR3 sequences, with less than 15% of them counted one time only. The ten largest clones represent approximately 12% of the sample.

The V and J segments used are TRBV7-8 and TRBJ2-2; a weak D assignment points to TRBD2 (6 bases agree). The origin of this receptor is a man aged 50 or older who received an inactivated influenza vaccine. Donor details come from another sample of the same person, matched by shared clones. The material sequenced was PBMCs from blood, taken approximately 13 days after vaccination. Read as DNA, the sequence is TGTGCCAGCAGCTTAGTGAGGTTGGGCGGGGAAAACACCGGGGAGCTGTTTTTT. It encodes CASSLVRLGGENTGELFF. When the CDR3 is completed using the reference TRBV7-8 and TRBJ2-2 genes on either side, the full variable domain is GAGVSQSPRYKVAKRGQDVALRCDPISGHVSLFWYQQALGQGPEFLTYFQNEAQLDKSGLPSDRFFAERPEGSVSTLKIQRTQQEDSAVYLCASSLVRLGGENTGELFFGEGSRLTVL.